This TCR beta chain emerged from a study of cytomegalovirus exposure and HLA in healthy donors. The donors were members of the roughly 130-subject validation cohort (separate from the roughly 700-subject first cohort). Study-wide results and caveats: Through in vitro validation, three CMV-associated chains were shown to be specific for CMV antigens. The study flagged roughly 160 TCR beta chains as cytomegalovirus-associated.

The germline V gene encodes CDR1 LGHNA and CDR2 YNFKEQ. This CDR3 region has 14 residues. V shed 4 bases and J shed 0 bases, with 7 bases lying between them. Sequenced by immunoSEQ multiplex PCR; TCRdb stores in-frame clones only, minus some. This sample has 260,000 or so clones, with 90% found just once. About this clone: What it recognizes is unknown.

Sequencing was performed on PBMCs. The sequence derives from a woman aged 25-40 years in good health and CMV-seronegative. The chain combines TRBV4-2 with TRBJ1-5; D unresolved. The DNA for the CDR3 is TGTGCCAGCAGCCCTAATCTTAGCAATCAGCCCCAGCATTTT. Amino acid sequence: CASSPNLSNQPQHF.